The 30 T cell receptor beta chains in this list originate from one sample, sequenced in a study of blood T cells in healthy people across ages. Then a second PCR, running about 7 to 11 cycles, was carried out with a sample-barcoded 5' primer and a J-beta primer mix. MiXCR, applied by TCRdb to the 5' RACE reads, yields one record per CDR3 protein. The sample consists of roughly 1,500,000 distinct CDR3 sequences, about 31% of them appearing once. The sample was blood. These receptors were collected from a woman aged 30 to 39 in good health.

V gene TRBV4-1 combines with J gene TRBJ2-7; 8 positions match TRBD2. From germline, CDR1 is MGHRA and CDR2 YSYEKL. The CDR3 extends over 18 amino acids. J was trimmed by 4 bases and V by 1 base; bases with no gene match: 15. CDR3 coding DNA: TGCGCCAGCAGCCAAGTCGCCCCTTTAGCGGGAATCTGGTACGAGCAGTACTTC. It is translated as CASSQVAPLAGIWYEQYF.

The chain carries TRBV5-1 and TRBJ2-1; 9 bases match TRBD2. Germline trimming cut 0 bases from V and 6 bases from J; bases unmatched to any gene: 4. Germline loops: CDR1 SGHRS, CDR2 YFSETQ. The CDR3 loop spans 15 amino acids. This chain's CDR3 is CASSLEGGRGNEQFF. CDR3 sequence (DNA): TGCGCCAGCAGCTTGGAGGGCGGGAGGGGCAATGAGCAGTTCTTC.

The gene calls are TRBV2 and TRBJ1-6; the D is unclear. The V end was cut by 5 bases, the J end by 7 bases, with 15 bases between. Germline CDR1 is SNHLY and CDR2 is FYNNEI. The CDR3 totals 15 residues. CDR3 region: CASSTRLGGNSPLHF. CDR3 in DNA: TGTGCCAGCAGTACCCGTTTAGGAGGGAATTCACCCCTCCACTTT.

This clonotype was counted a few times. The rearrangement joins TRBV24-1 to TRBJ2-1, with D possibly TRBD1 on 6 matching bases. This CDR3 is 16 amino acids long. Per the germline V gene, CDR1 is KGHDR and CDR2 is SFDVKD. V lost 4 bases and J lost 0, with 12 bases in between. The CDR3 coding sequence is TGTGCCACCAGTGACAGACAGGCGAGCTCCTACAATGAGCAGTTCTTC. Translated, it gives CATSDRQASSYNEQFF.

This sequence joins TRBV11-3 and TRBJ2-3, with 10 bases aligning to TRBD2. CDR3 length: 16 residues. Per the germline V gene, CDR1 is SGHNT and CDR2 is YENEEA. The ends lost 5 bases at V and 2 bases at J; junction bases unmatched: 7. The CDR3 sequence: CASSLSGTSDTDTQYF. The CDR3 DNA sequence: TGTGCCAGCAGCCTTTCCGGGACTAGCGACACAGATACGCAGTATTTT.

The V and J genes are TRBV20-1 and TRBJ1-2; TRBD1 is a possible D gene (5 bases). V lost 5 bases and J 1 base, leaving 11 bases between the germline ends. Germline values: CDR1 DFQATT, CDR2 SNEGSKA (reference sequence). The length of the CDR3 is 13 residues. CDR3 sequence (DNA): TGCAGTGCTCACAACAGGAATAACTATGGCTACACCTTC. This gives the protein CSAHNRNNYGYTF.

The chain recombines TRBV5-1 with TRBJ2-3; 10 bases are shared with TRBD2. Germline assignment: CDR1 SGHRS and CDR2 YFSETQ. This CDR3 spans 16 amino acids. The trim removed 2 bases at V and 4 bases at J, leaving 7 bases unmatched. CDR3 nucleotides: TGCGCCAGCAGCTTCACTAGCGGGATGGAGGCAGATACGCAGTATTTT. Translation: CASSFTSGMEADTQYF.

This clonotype appeared once. It differs at one base from a far larger clone, so likely a read error. As DNA, the CDR3 is TGTGCCAGCAGCTCCAACAATGAGCAGTACTTC. Its translation: CASSSNNEQYF. The rearrangement links TRBV7-3 to TRBJ2-1; D gene ambiguous. The DNA end is more similar to TRBJ2-7, so the J call may be wrong. CDR3 size: 11 residues. The germline V gene encodes CDR1 SGHTA and CDR2 FQGTGA.

J is TRBJ2-7 and V is TRBV10-3; D might be TRBD1 (6 bases). V lost 6 bases to trimming and J lost 0 bases, with 12 bases between them. The CDR3 is 14 residues long. Germline CDR1 is ENHRY and CDR2 is SYGVKD. CDR3 DNA sequence: TGTGCCATCAGGACAGGTACTAGCTCCTACGAGCAGTACTTC. Amino acids: CAIRTGTSSYEQYF.

This clonotype showed up just a few times. The chain's CDR3 is CASSPEREGLADTQYF. Written as DNA, the CDR3 is TGTGCCAGCAGCCCGGAGCGGGAGGGCCTCGCAGATACGCAGTATTTT. This rearrangement joins TRBV7-2 to TRBJ2-3; 10 bases agree with TRBD2. Germline V gene lookup returns CDR1 SGHTA and CDR2 FQGNSA. This CDR3 is 16 amino acids long. The J segment lost 4 bases and the V segment lost 5 bases, leaving 9 bases of the junction unmatched.

This clonotype was seen a handful of times. V usage is TRBV20-1 and J usage is TRBJ2-5; 12 nucleotides line up with TRBD2. The ends lost 3 bases at V and 4 bases at J; junction bases unmatched: 12. Germline V gene lookup returns CDR1 DFQATT and CDR2 SNEGSKA (reference sequence). This CDR3 has 17 amino acids. CDR3 in DNA: TGCAGTGCTAGTTATTGGACTAGCGGGATTCAGGGAGAGACCCAGTACTTC. It is translated as CSASYWTSGIQGETQYF.

The chain has TRBV5-1 and TRBJ2-3; 7 bases map to TRBD2. The CDR3 runs to 15 residues. CDR1 is SGHRS and CDR2 is YFSETQ in the germline V gene. V lost 7 bases to trimming and J lost 0 bases; unmatched junction nucleotides: 8. CDR3 nucleotides: TGCGCCAGCGGGGGGGAAGACACTAGCACAGATACGCAGTATTTT. As protein: CASGGEDTSTDTQYF.

The CDR3 is CASTGLGDEQYF. In nucleotides, the CDR3 is TGTGCCAGCACAGGTCTGGGAGACGAGCAGTACTTC. J is TRBJ2-5 and V is TRBV2; tentatively, D is TRBD2 (5 bases). The J call may be incorrect, as the DNA end agrees better with TRBJ2-7. The CDR3 spans 12 residues. The germline V gene encodes CDR1 SNHLY and CDR2 FYNNEI.

This chain uses TRBV5-1 with TRBJ2-7, with D uncertain. This CDR3 contains 14 residues. Germline V gives CDR1 SGHRS, CDR2 YFSETQ. Here the CDR3 DNA reads TGCGTCAGTGCCGACTCCAGGAGCTCCTACGAGCAGTACTTC. It yields the protein CVSADSRSSYEQYF.

The V and J genes are TRBV24-1 and TRBJ2-7, with no clear D. CDR1 and CDR2 (germline): KGHDR, SFDVKD. The CDR3 is 20 amino acids. V lost 0 bases, J lost 2 bases, and 25 bases lay in between. The DNA of the CDR3 is TGTGCCACCAGTGATTTGAAGGAATGGATCCTCACAGAAGATACCTACGAGCAGTACTTC. This codes for CATSDLKEWILTEDTYEQYF.

The V call is TRBV12-3 or TRBV12-4, the J call TRBJ2-7; D not resolved. With 2 bases removed from V and 10 bases from J, the gap between germline ends came to 12 bases. CDR3 length equals 12 residues. The CDR3 region is CASSLRAIDQYF. The DNA of the CDR3 is TGTGCCAGCAGTTTAAGGGCCATCGATCAGTACTTC.

V usage is TRBV28 and J usage is TRBJ2-3; perhaps TRBD2 as D (6 bases). The CDR3 is made up of 15 amino acids. Deletions cut 7 bases from V and 5 bases from J, with 19 bases between. Germline-derived CDR1 and CDR2 are MDHEN and SYDVKM. The CDR3 sequence: CASTLLGRDGDTQYF. For the CDR3, the DNA is TGTGCCAGCACACTCCTAGGGCGGGACGGAGATACGCAGTATTTT.

V and J are TRBV4-1 and TRBJ2-7, with D maybe TRBD2 (6 bases). The CDR3 is 15 residues long. Trimming shortened V by 2 bases and J by 3 bases, and 14 bases separated the two germline ends. The germline gives CDR1 MGHRA, CDR2 YSYEKL. CDR3 in amino acids: CASSQFSYGGYEQYF. The CDR3 DNA reads TGCGCCAGCAGCCAATTCAGTTACGGGGGCTACGAGCAGTACTTC.

V is TRBV5-6 and J is TRBJ2-7, with TRBD2 matching over 10 bases. The CDR3 runs 19 residues. Germline V gene lookup returns CDR1 SGHDT and CDR2 YYEEEE. After removal of 4 bases from V and 0 bases from J, the junction contained 16 bases not matched to a gene. CDR3 DNA sequence: TGTGCCAGCAGCACCAGGACTAGCGGTAGAACCAAGATCTCCTACGAGCAGTACTTC. Protein product: CASSTRTSGRTKISYEQYF.

The rearrangement uses TRBV4-1 and TRBJ1-1; D remains ambiguous. Deletions cut 1 base from V and 5 bases from J, with 14 bases between. Germline V gives CDR1 MGHRA, CDR2 YSYEKL. CDR3 length equals 15 residues. The CDR3 protein is CASSQVSSVGTEAFF. Here the CDR3 DNA reads TGCGCCAGCAGCCAAGTCAGTTCTGTTGGGACTGAAGCTTTCTTT.

This chain links TRBV7-2 with TRBJ2-3, with 7 positions matching TRBD2. The CDR3 totals 14 residues. Unmatched junction bases numbered 7, after V lost 8 bases and J lost 2 bases. From germline, CDR1 is SGHTA and CDR2 FQGNSA. CDR3: CASSPSGYTDTQYF. CDR3 sequence (DNA): TGTGCCAGCTCGCCTAGCGGCTACACAGATACGCAGTATTTT.

The V and J genes are TRBV3-1 and TRBJ2-5, with no clear D. The CDR3 is 13 amino acids. CDR1 and CDR2 from the germline V gene are LGHDT and YNNKEL (reference sequence). Trimming cost V 6 bases and J 5 bases, with 13 bases left between them. The CDR3 DNA follows: TGTGCCAGCAGTGCAGTGGTAGGGGAGACCCAGTACTTC. As protein: CASSAVVGETQYF.

Turning to this clonotype: The junction shows a germline mismatch at one end, possibly a read error. The chain uses TRBV12-3 or TRBV12-4 and TRBJ1-2; D ambiguous. This CDR3 region has 13 residues. The CDR3 spells CASGFPEGYGYTF. DNA for the CDR3: TGTGCCAGCGGTTTCCCGGAGGGCTATGGCTACACCTTC.

The chain joins TRBV11-2 to TRBJ2-3, with 7 bases matching TRBD2. Per germline, CDR1 SGHAT and CDR2 FQNNGV. J lost 4 bases, V lost 2 bases, and 12 bases had no gene match. The CDR3 consists of 17 residues. The CDR3 is CASSLSIAGQVADTQYF. CDR3 DNA: TGTGCCAGCAGCTTAAGTATAGCGGGCCAGGTAGCAGATACGCAGTATTTT.

This rearrangement joins TRBV7-8 to TRBJ1-6; tentative D call: TRBD1 (5 bases). This CDR3 has 15 residues. Trimming removed 5 bases from V and 5 bases from J, with 13 bases in between. The germline V gene encodes CDR1 SGHVS and CDR2 FQNEAQ. CDR3 loop: CASSLATVHNSPLHF. The CDR3 DNA follows: TGTGCCAGCAGCCTGGCGACAGTCCATAATTCACCCCTCCACTTT.

The chain combines TRBV5-6 with TRBJ1-4, with 7 bases fitting TRBD1. The J segment lost 7 bases and the V segment lost 0 bases, leaving 3 bases of the junction unmatched. Germline V CDR1 and CDR2: SGHDT, YYEEEE. The CDR3 runs 14 residues. The CDR3 region is CASSLGDRSEKLFF. CDR3 nucleotide sequence: TGTGCCAGCAGCTTGGGGGACAGAAGTGAAAAACTGTTTTTT.

As regards this clonotype: Germline and junction disagree at one end, which may indicate a read error. The gene calls are TRBV3-1 and TRBJ2-1; perhaps TRBD1 as D (6 bases). This CDR3 region has 15 residues. The germline V gene encodes CDR1 LGHDT and CDR2 YNNKEL (reference sequence). CDR3 DNA: TGTGCCGGCAGCCAAGACTGGGGGCCGAGTGATGAGCAGTTCTTC. Its protein product is CAGSQDWGPSDEQFF.

The count of this clonotype is one. The CDR3 DNA reads TGCAGTGCTAGACTGTCCTATAATTCACCCCTCCACTTT. Translated: CSARLSYNSPLHF. This chain connects TRBV20-1 to TRBJ1-6, with D hard to call. This CDR3 has 13 residues. The V gene's germline CDR1 is DFQATT and CDR2 SNEGSKA (reference sequence). V lost 2 bases and J lost 1, with 3 bases in between.

The CDR3 DNA reads TGTGCCAGCAGTGTGGCTTTTAGCTCCTACGAGCAGTTCTTC. Amino acid sequence: CASSVAFSSYEQFF. The chain joins TRBV27 to TRBJ2-1; D unclear. This CDR3 has 14 residues. Germline V gives CDR1 MNHEY, CDR2 SMNVEV (reference sequence). V was trimmed by 5 bases and J by 10 bases, leaving 18 bases between them.

Comments on this clonotype: A junction end diverges from the germline sequence, so it may reflect a read error. The chain recombines TRBV9 with TRBJ2-3, with D tentatively TRBD1 or TRBD2 (5 bases each). There are 16 residues in the CDR3. Germline V gene lookup returns CDR1 SGDLS and CDR2 YYNGEE. The CDR3 loop reads CASSVGVGGSTDTQYF. DNA for the CDR3: TGCGCCAGCAGCGTAGGGGTTGGGGGTAGCACAGATACGCAGTATTTT.